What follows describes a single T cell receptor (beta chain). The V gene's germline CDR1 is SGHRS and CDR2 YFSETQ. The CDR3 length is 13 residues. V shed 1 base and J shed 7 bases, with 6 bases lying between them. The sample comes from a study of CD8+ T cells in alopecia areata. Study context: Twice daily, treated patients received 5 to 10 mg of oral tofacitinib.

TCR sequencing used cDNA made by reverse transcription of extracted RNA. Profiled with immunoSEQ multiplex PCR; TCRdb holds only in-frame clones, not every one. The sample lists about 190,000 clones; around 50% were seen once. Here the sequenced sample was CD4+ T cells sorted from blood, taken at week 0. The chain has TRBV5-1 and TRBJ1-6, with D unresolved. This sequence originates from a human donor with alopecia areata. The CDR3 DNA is TGCGCCAGCAGCTTGAACGGAAATTCACCCCTCCACTTT. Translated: CASSLNGNSPLHF.